The clone carrying this TCR beta chain was detected a few times. This specimen comes from a study of identical twins. CDR1 is SGDLS, CDR2 YYNGEE, per germline. Losses at the gene ends were 3 bases for V and 9 bases for J; bases not matched to a gene: 7. The CDR3 covers 15 residues. TCRdb re-called the 5' RACE reads through MiXCR, storing one row per CDR3 protein. The repertoire holds hundreds of thousands of distinct CDR3 sequences, around 7.4% seen once, with around 1.6% in the top ten. Among all donors, each was a healthy Caucasian. These data were also filed under a second study, of yellow fever vaccine responses in identical twins.

This receptor was obtained from a woman under 30 in good health. The chain couples TRBV9 to TRBJ2-1, with 12 positions matching TRBD2. Sequenced input: PBMCs. The CDR3 sequence: CASSASGGAIGEQFF. CDR3 in DNA: TGTGCCAGCAGCGCTAGCGGGGGGGCCATTGGTGAGCAGTTCTTC.